This T cell receptor (beta chain) was observed in a study of cytomegalovirus exposure and HLA in healthy donors (dated by TCRdb to between 2016 and 2019). With respect to the entire study: According to a later analysis, one platform produced both the 120 validation repertoires and the 720 or so repertoires of the first cohort. The study combined high-throughput TCR immunosequencing, statistical association of individual TCRs with disease status, and machine learning to predict cytomegalovirus infection status. Along with the roughly 670-subject first cohort, a separate validation cohort of over a hundred different subjects was used. The study was designed to test whether signatures of past pathogen exposure could be identified by cataloging public T cell receptors.

Summary of the overall study and its limitations: Subsequent analysis determined that TCRs grouped into clusters in the first cohort also showed a tendency toward co-occurrence across the roughly 130 validation repertoires, and 94% of cluster scores exceeded 0. The study listed 150 to 200 TCR beta chains as associated with cytomegalovirus. The validation cohort had no HLA typing available for a later analysis, so co-occurrence within that cohort was assessed over all 120 or so repertoires. A few of the identified cytomegalovirus-associated TCR beta chains were confirmed in vitro to be specific for cytomegalovirus antigens. The authors suggested that the approach could potentially be generalized to other disease states and immunological phenotypes. The classifier was reported to diagnose cytomegalovirus status with high specificity and sensitivity in both the original cohort and the validation cohort. Most TCR sequences were observed very rarely across donors, whereas some public TCRs were present in many individuals.

V has 6 bases trimmed and J has 3 bases trimmed; junction bases matching no gene number 5. As encoded in the germline V gene, CDR1 is MDHEN while CDR2 is SYDVKM. CDR3 length: 13 amino acids, cysteine to phenylalanine. Kept here is only the CDR3 DNA, which spans 39 bases and is read in frame from base 1. The donors belonged to the validation cohort of about 130 subjects, which was separate from the roughly 670-subject first cohort. The library was made by the immunoSEQ multiplex PCR assay. Turning to the authors' computational methods: To diagnose cytomegalovirus status from the catalog of TCR beta chain sequences, a statistical classification framework was built. What TCRdb holds here is the immuneACCESS table cut down to in-frame rearrangements. Part of the clones is not present; checked against another copy, under half of the missing clones reflect an unresolved V gene, and the others are unexplained. Clone size and V and J calls were adopted from that table, with D and trimming inferred from the DNA. For this sample the table gives over 200,000 clones, of which roughly 80% were detected only once. Of the sample, 5.5% to 7% is held by the ten largest clones.

In regard to this clone: Its antigen specificity is not known. No clone much larger than this one lies a single base away; base qualities are absent.

Sample: PBMCs. This chain is built from TRBV28 and TRBJ2-7; 7 junctional bases match TRBD1. The receptor was derived from a young woman in good health and CMV-seronegative. The DNA reads as follows: TGTGCCAGCAGATTCCAGGGGGTCTACGAGCAGTACTTC. It translates to CASRFQGVYEQYF. Full variable domain (CDR3 extended with the reference TRBV28 and TRBJ2-7 proteins): DVKVTQSSRYLVKRTGEKVFLECVQDMDHENMFWYRQDPGLGLRLIYFSYDVKMKEKGDIPEGYSVSREKKERFSLILESASTNQTSMYLCASRFQGVYEQYFGPGTRLTVT.